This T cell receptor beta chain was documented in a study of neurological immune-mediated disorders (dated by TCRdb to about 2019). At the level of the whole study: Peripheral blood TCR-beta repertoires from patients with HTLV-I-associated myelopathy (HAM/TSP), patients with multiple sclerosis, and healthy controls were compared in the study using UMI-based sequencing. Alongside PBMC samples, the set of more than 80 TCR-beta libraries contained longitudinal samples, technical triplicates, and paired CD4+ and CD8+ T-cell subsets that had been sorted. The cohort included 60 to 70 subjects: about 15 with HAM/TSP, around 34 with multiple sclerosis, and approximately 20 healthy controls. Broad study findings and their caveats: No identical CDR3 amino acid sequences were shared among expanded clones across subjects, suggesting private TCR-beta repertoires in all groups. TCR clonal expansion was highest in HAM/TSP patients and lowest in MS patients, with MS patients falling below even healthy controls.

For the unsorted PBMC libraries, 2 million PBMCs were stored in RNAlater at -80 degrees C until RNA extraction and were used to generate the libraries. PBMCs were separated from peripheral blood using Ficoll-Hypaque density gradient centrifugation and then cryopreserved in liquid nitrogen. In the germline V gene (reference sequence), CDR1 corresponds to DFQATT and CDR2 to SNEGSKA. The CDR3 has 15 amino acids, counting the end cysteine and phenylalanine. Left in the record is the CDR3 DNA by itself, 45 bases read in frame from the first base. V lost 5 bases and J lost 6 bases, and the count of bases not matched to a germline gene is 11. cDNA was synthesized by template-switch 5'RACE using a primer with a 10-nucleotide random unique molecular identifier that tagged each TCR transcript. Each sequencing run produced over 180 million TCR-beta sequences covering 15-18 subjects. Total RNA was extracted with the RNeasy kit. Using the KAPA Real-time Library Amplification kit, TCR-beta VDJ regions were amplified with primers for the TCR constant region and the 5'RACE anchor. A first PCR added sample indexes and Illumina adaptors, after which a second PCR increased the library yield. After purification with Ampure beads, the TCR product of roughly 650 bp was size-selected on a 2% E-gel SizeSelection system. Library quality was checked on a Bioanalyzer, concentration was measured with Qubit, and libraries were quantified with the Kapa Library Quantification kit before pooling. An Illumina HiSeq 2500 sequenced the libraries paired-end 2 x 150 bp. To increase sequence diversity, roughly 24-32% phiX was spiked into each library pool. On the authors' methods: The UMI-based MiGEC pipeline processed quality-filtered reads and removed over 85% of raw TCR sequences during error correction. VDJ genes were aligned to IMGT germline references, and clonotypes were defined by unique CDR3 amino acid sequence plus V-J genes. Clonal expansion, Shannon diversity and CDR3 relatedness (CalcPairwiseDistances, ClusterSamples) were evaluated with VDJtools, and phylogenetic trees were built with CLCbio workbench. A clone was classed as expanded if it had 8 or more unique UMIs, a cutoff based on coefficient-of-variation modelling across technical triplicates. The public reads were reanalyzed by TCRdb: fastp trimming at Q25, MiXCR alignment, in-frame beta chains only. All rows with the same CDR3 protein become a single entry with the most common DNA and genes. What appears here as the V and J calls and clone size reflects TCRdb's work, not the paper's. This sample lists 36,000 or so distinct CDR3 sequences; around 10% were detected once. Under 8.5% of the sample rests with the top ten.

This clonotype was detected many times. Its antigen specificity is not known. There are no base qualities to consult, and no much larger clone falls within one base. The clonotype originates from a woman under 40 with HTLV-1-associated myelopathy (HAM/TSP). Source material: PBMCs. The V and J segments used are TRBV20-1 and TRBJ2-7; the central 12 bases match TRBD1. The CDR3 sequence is CSAGRDRGPGGEQYF. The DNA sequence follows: TGCAGTGCTGGACGGGACAGGGGGCCGGGAGGCGAGCAGTACTTC.